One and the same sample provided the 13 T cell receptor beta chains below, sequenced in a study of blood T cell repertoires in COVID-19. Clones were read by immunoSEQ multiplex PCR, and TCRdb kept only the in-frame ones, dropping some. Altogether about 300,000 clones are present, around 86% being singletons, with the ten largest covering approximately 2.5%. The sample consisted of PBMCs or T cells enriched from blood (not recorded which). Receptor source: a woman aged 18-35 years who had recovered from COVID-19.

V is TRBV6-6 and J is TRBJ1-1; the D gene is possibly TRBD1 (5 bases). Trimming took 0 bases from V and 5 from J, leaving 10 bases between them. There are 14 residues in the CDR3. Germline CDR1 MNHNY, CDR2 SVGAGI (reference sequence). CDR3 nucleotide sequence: TGTGCCAGCAGTTACTCTTCCGGGGGTACTGAAGCTTTCTTT. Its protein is CASSYSSGGTEAFF.

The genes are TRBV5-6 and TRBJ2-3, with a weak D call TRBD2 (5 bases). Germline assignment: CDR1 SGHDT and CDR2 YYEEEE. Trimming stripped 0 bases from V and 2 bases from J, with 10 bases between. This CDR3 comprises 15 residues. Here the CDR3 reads CASSLAPSPTDTQYF. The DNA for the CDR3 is TGTGCCAGCAGCTTGGCTCCTAGCCCCACAGATACGCAGTATTTT.

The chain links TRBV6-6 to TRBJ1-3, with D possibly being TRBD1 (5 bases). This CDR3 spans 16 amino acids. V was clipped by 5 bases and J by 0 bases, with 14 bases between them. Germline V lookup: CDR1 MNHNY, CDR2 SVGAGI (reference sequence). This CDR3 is CASSHVWGDSGNTIYF. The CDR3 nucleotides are TGTGCCAGCAGTCACGTTTGGGGGGACTCTGGAAACACCATATATTTT.

CDR3 residues: CASRNGVVQGYTF. As DNA, the CDR3 is TGTGCCAGCAGAAACGGGGTAGTTCAAGGCTACACCTTC. The chain combines TRBV28 with TRBJ1-2, with D unresolved. Between the trimmed V and J ends, which lost 6 bases and 8 bases, there was a span of 16 bases. CDR1 and CDR2 (germline): MDHEN, SYDVKM. The CDR3 has 13 amino acids.

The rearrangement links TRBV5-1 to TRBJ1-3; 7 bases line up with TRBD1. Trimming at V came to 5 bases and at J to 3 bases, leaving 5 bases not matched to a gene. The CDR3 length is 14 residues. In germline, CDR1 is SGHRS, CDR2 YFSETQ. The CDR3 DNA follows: TGCGCCAGCAGTAACCAGGGGGTTGGAAACACCATATATTTT. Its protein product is CASSNQGVGNTIYF.

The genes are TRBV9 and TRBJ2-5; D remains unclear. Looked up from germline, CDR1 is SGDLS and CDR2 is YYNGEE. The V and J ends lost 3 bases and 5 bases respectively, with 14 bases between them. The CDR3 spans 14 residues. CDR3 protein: CASSETLGRETQYF. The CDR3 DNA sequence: TGTGCCAGCAGCGAGACCCTAGGTCGGGAGACCCAGTACTTC.

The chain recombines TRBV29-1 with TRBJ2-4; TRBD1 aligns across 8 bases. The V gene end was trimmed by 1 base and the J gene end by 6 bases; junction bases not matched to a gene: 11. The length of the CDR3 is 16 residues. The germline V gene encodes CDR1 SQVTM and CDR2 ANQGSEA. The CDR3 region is CSVEGIRGQTLNIQYF. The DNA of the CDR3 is TGCAGCGTTGAAGGGATCAGGGGGCAGACCTTAAACATTCAGTACTTC.

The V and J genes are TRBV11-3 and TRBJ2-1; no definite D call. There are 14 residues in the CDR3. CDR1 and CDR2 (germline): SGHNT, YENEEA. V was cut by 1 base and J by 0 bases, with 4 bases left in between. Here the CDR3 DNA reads TGTGCCAGCAGCTTAGGGAGCTCCTACAATGAGCAGTTCTTC. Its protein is CASSLGSSYNEQFF. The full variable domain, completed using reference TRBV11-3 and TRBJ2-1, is EAGVVQSPRYKIIEKKQPVAFWCNPISGHNTLYWYLQNLGQGPELLIRYENEEAVDDSQLPKDRFSAERLKGVDSTLKIQPAELGDSAVYLCASSLGSSYNEQFFGPGTRLTVL.

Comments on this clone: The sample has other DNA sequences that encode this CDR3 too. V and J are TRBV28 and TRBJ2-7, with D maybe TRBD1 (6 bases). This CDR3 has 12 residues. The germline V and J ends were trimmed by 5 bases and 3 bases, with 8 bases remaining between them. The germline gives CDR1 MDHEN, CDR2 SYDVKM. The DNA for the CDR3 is TGTGCCAGCAGTCTACAGGGCTACGAGCAGTACTTC. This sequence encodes CASSLQGYEQYF.

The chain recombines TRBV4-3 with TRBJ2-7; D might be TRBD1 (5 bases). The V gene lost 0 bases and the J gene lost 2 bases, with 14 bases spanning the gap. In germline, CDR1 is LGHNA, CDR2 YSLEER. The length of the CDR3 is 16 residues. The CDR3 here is CASSQDGPVGAYEQYF. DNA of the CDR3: TGCGCCAGCAGCCAAGATGGCCCCGTAGGGGCCTACGAGCAGTACTTC.

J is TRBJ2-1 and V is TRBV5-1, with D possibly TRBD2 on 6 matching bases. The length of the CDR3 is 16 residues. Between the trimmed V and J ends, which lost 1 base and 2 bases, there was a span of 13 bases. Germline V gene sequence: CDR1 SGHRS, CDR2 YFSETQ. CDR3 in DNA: TGCGCCAGCAGCTTGTCCCTCGGGAGACCCTACAATGAGCAGTTCTTC. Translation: CASSLSLGRPYNEQFF.

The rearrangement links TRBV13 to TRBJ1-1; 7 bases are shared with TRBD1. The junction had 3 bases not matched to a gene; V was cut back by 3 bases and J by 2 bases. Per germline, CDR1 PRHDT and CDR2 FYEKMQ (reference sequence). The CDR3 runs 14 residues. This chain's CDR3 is CASSFGTANTEAFF. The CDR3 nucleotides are TGTGCCAGCAGCTTCGGGACAGCAAACACTGAAGCTTTCTTT.

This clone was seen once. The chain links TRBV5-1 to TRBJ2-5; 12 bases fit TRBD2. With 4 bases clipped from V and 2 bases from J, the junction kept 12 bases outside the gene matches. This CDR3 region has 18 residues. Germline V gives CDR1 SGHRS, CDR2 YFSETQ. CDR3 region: CASSTGLAGRKNQETQYF. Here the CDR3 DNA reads TGCGCCAGCAGCACTGGACTAGCGGGGCGGAAAAATCAAGAGACCCAGTACTTC.